The 3 T cell receptor beta chains below all came from one sample that was sequenced in a study of cytomegalovirus exposure and HLA in healthy donors. Primers for the PCR totalled 60 Vbeta and 13 Jbeta. The method was immunoSEQ multiplex PCR; TCRdb's version includes in-frame clones alone and lacks a portion of them. The data contain about 180,000 clones, roughly 85% of them seen just once; the ten biggest clones take up more than 0.55%. The sequencing sample was made of PBMCs. Receptors originate from a woman between 40 and 50 years old in good health and CMV-seronegative.

The gene calls are TRBV6-1 and TRBJ1-2; the D is unclear. CDR1 is MNHNS, CDR2 SASEGT, per germline. The CDR3 has 14 residues. V dropped 6 bases and J dropped 8 bases, with 19 bases sitting between them. CDR3: CASRVKTGEVGYTF. Here the CDR3 DNA reads TGTGCCAGCAGGGTAAAAACCGGGGAAGTAGGCTACACCTTC.

V and J are TRBV4-2 and TRBJ1-2, with 8 bases fitting TRBD1. V lost 1 base to trimming and J lost 7 bases; unmatched junction nucleotides: 5. Germline CDR1 LGHNA, CDR2 YNFKEQ. The CDR3 is made up of 14 amino acids. For the CDR3, the DNA is TGTGCCAGCAGCCAAGTAGGGACAGGACTTGGCTACACCTTC. Translation gives CASSQVGTGLGYTF.

The V gene is TRBV10-3, the J gene TRBJ2-1; maybe TRBD1 (5 bases). Germline CDR1 ENHRY, CDR2 SYGVKD. V was pared by 4 bases and J by 5 bases, with 12 bases between. The length of the CDR3 is 14 residues. The CDR3 bases are TGTGCCATCAGTGGACAGCTCGTCAACAATGAGCAGTTCTTC. Amino acids: CAISGQLVNNEQFF.